This TCR beta chain was retrieved from a study of beta chain features in type 1 diabetes. Study results and caveats: Individuals with type 1 diabetes displayed fewer insertions and more deletions at VDJ junctions.

The authors reverse transcribed all of the isolated RNA, so sequencing captured expressed TCRB transcripts. Sequencing used immunoSEQ multiplex PCR; TCRdb keeps in-frame clones, though not all of them. This repertoire shows hundreds of thousands of clones, less than 20% found once; its top ten account for about 0.086%. This clone was counted a single time. What it binds is unknown. CD45RO/CCR7/CD25/CD127/CD95/CD27 staining was used to isolate CD4+ naive, central memory, regulatory and stem cell-like memory cells by sorting. The clonotype originates from a young man in good health. Material for sequencing was naive CD4+ T cells from blood.

This CDR3 reads CASSSIQGVDYNEQFF. CDR3 sequence (DNA): TGTGCCAGCAGCTCAATACAGGGAGTGGACTACAATGAGCAGTTCTTC. The chain links TRBV7-7 to TRBJ2-1; D might be TRBD1 (6 bases). The CDR3 runs 16 residues. Germline CDR1 SSHAT, CDR2 FNYEAQ (reference sequence). The V end was cut by 4 bases, the J end by 3 bases, with 16 bases between. The full variable domain, completed using reference TRBV7-7 and TRBJ2-1, is GAGVSQSPRYKVTKRGQDVTLRCDPISSHATLYWYQQALGQGPEFLTYFNYEAQPDKSGLPSDRFSAERPEGSISTLTIQRTEQRDSAMYRCASSSIQGVDYNEQFFGPGTRLTVL.